The 17 T cell receptor beta chains below were found in one sample sequenced in a study of post-analysis software for immune sequencing data. Study conclusions and caveats: Patients used a few TRBV segments, including TRBV5-6, TRBV5-1 and TRBV20-1, more often than controls.

These receptors' targets are unknown. Carried by the TCR beta cDNA libraries were unique molecular identifiers. TCRdb used MiXCR to reprocess the PCR reads, holding one entry per CDR3 protein. The sample has hundreds of thousands of distinct CDR3 sequences, roughly 35% seen once. Sequenced input: blood. Receptor source: a girl between 5 and 17 years old with multiple sclerosis.

The genes are TRBV27 and TRBJ2-5, with TRBD1 identical over 7 bases. The J segment lost 5 bases and the V segment lost 4 bases, leaving 7 bases of the junction unmatched. CDR3 length equals 14 residues. Per germline, CDR1 MNHEY and CDR2 SMNVEV (reference sequence). CDR3 coding DNA: TGTGCCAGCAGTTCACAGGGGCGCCACGAGACCCAGTACTTC. This codes for CASSSQGRHETQYF.

J is TRBJ1-6 and V is TRBV7-9; D may be TRBD1 (5 bases). The CDR3 totals 15 residues. V was clipped by 6 bases and J by 7 bases, with 16 bases between them. Germline CDR1 and CDR2: SEHNR and FQNEAQ (reference sequence). The CDR3 nucleotides are TGTGCCAGCAGTAGCTCCGGAGGGACGAATTCACCCCTCCACTTT. As protein: CASSSSGGTNSPLHF.

This clonotype was recorded only once. CDR3 loop: CASSPTSNTGELFF. The CDR3 DNA reads as TGCGCCAGCAGCCCGACTAGTAACACCGGGGAGCTGTTTTTT. This chain joins TRBV5-1 and TRBJ2-2, with TRBD2 as a possible D gene (6 bases). This CDR3 region has 14 residues. Germline V lookup: CDR1 SGHRS, CDR2 YFSETQ. V was trimmed by 4 bases and J by 2 bases, leaving 9 bases between them.

This clonotype was detected a few times. The chain links TRBV4-1 to TRBJ1-2; D remains ambiguous. The V and J ends lost 2 bases and 5 bases respectively, with 9 bases between them. The CDR3 consists of 13 residues. CDR1 MGHRA and CDR2 YSYEKL come from the germline V gene. Here the CDR3 reads CASSQPTGYGYTF. CDR3 coding DNA: TGCGCCAGCAGCCAACCCACGGGTTATGGCTACACCTTC.

With respect to this clonotype: The germline gene is not matched at one end of the junction; a read error may be the cause. The genes are TRBV2 and TRBJ2-2, with D perhaps matching TRBD2 (5 bases). The CDR3 spans 16 residues. Germline-derived CDR1 and CDR2 are SNHLY and FYNNEI. CDR3 DNA: TGTACCAGCAGTGAACGCCTCGCTACCGGAGGCGGGGAGCTGTTTTTT. This sequence encodes CTSSERLATGGGELFF.

This clonotype was seen only a few times. The chain recombines TRBV2 with TRBJ2-3; D uncertain. The length of the CDR3 is 13 residues. The ends were cut back, 4 bases at V and 6 bases at J, with 11 bases in the middle. Looked up from germline, CDR1 is SNHLY and CDR2 is FYNNEI. As DNA, the CDR3 is TGTGCCAGCAGTGGTCGTCTCTCGGATACGCAGTATTTT. This gives the protein CASSGRLSDTQYF.

This clonotype was observed a few times. The V and J genes are TRBV29-1 and TRBJ2-5; D not certain. The V end lost 4 bases, the J end lost 3 bases, and 9 bases lay between the germline ends. Germline loops: CDR1 SQVTM, CDR2 ANQGSEA. The CDR3 has 12 amino acids. The CDR3 region is CSVAAPEETQYF. The CDR3 nucleotides are TGCAGCGTTGCGGCTCCAGAAGAGACCCAGTACTTC.

This clonotype occurred a few times. The chain links TRBV7-3 to TRBJ2-3, with 15 nucleotides matching TRBD2. This CDR3 is built from 16 residues. Unmatched junction bases numbered 5, after V lost 4 bases and J lost 6 bases. CDR1 is SGHTA, CDR2 FQGTGA, per germline. CDR3 nucleotide sequence: TGTGCCAGCAGCTCCGGACTAGCGGGGGGGCCCGATACGCAGTATTTT. Protein product: CASSSGLAGGPDTQYF.

A few counts support this clonotype. V and J are TRBV6-1 and TRBJ2-1; TRBD1 might be the D (5 bases). Trimming cost V 0 bases and J 4 bases, with 13 bases left between them. Germline loops: CDR1 MNHNS, CDR2 SASEGT. This CDR3 has 16 residues. CDR3 in amino acids: CASSEASRAAYNEQFF. CDR3 nucleotide sequence: TGTGCCAGCAGTGAAGCATCCAGGGCGGCTTACAATGAGCAGTTCTTC.

At least ten counts were recorded for this clonotype. A junction boundary mismatches the germline segment, possibly from a read error. This sequence joins TRBV7-2 and TRBJ2-1; TRBD2 is a possible D gene (6 bases). This CDR3 is 13 amino acids long. The germline V gene has CDR1 SGHTA and CDR2 FQGNSA. The CDR3 sequence is CASSPGGYNEQFF. The CDR3 bases are TGCGCCAGCAGCCCCGGGGGCTACAATGAGCAGTTCTTC.

V and J are TRBV6-1 and TRBJ2-1; TRBD2 matches 13 bases. The CDR3 covers 17 residues. Trimming took 6 bases from V and 4 from J; bases not matched to a gene: 9. Germline V gene data show CDR1 as MNHNS and CDR2 as SASEGT. This chain's CDR3 is CASSRTSGGALYNEQFF. The DNA for the CDR3 is TGTGCCAGCAGCCGCACTAGCGGGGGGGCCTTGTACAATGAGCAGTTCTTC.

V is TRBV12-3 or TRBV12-4 and J is TRBJ1-1, with 11 bases that match TRBD1. V shed 3 bases and J 7 bases; nucleotides not matched to a gene: 4. This CDR3 has 14 amino acids. CDR3 protein: CASSFGQGAFEAFF. The CDR3 DNA sequence: TGTGCCAGCAGTTTCGGACAGGGGGCTTTTGAAGCTTTCTTT.

Many counts were recorded for this clonotype. This chain connects TRBV6-5 to TRBJ2-7, with D possibly being TRBD2 (7 bases). The CDR3 loop spans 15 amino acids. Trimming took off 4 bases at V and 3 bases at J, with 16 bases between the two ends. The germline gives CDR1 MNHEY, CDR2 SVGAGI. The CDR3 bases are TGTGCCAGCAGTTGGGGGGGCGGGGGATACTACGAGCAGTACTTC. Encoded protein: CASSWGGGGYYEQYF.

This clonotype showed up just a few times. The CDR3 DNA is TGTGCCAGCAGTTTCGGACCCCCGGGGACCCAGTACTTC. This translates into CASSFGPPGTQYF. The chain links TRBV12-3 or TRBV12-4 to TRBJ2-5; D unresolved. Trimming shortened V by 3 bases and J by 7 bases, and 12 bases separated the two germline ends. CDR3 size: 13 residues.

The chain couples TRBV3-1 to TRBJ1-1; D unresolved. The CDR3 has 14 residues. Germline V lookup: CDR1 LGHDT, CDR2 YNNKEL (reference sequence). Trimming left V 0 bases short and J 7 bases short, with 12 bases between. The CDR3, as DNA: TGTGCCAGCAGCCAAGAAGTCGTGTACCGTGAAGCTTTCTTT. Protein: CASSQEVVYREAFF.

This sequence joins TRBV7-8 and TRBJ2-1; the match to TRBD2 covers 14 bases. The length of the CDR3 is 17 residues. V trimming: 3 bases; J trimming: 4 bases; junction bases outside the gene matches: 5. Germline CDR1 and CDR2: SGHVS and FQNEAQ. In DNA form, the CDR3 reads TGTGCCAGCAGCTTTGGACTAGCGGGGGGCCTTTACAATGAGCAGTTCTTC. Protein product: CASSFGLAGGLYNEQFF.

This clonotype was seen more than once but under ten times. The chain uses TRBV6-5 and TRBJ1-2; perhaps TRBD1 as D (5 bases). The CDR3 contains 13 residues. V lost 6 bases and J lost 4, with 12 bases in between. CDR1 MNHEY and CDR2 SVGAGI come from the germline V gene. CDR3 coding DNA: TGTGCCAGCAGCCCCCGGACACTCTATGGCTACACCTTC. This translates into CASSPRTLYGYTF.